This passage covers 24 T cell receptor beta chains from one sample sequenced in a study of T cell responses to AZD1222 COVID-19 vaccine. Assay: immunoSEQ multiplex PCR; the TCRdb copy retains only in-frame clones and omits some. The repertoire holds 120,000 to 150,000 clones, with approximately 88% as singletons. The sequenced sample was peripheral blood, obtained on day 0 of MenACWY control vaccination. The receptors originated from an adult in good health.

The chain uses TRBV7-9 and TRBJ2-5, with D perhaps matching TRBD1 (8 bases). Per the germline V gene, CDR1 is SEHNR and CDR2 is FQNEAQ (reference sequence). The CDR3 is 15 residues long. V shed 5 bases and J shed 4 bases, with 17 bases lying between them. CDR3 sequence (DNA): TGTGCCAGCAGCCCACAGGGGGGGGAAACAGAGACCCAGTACTTC. Protein: CASSPQGGETETQYF.

The rearrangement uses TRBV20-1 and TRBJ2-5, with TRBD1 identical over 8 bases. Germline trimming cut 3 bases from V and 1 base from J; bases unmatched to any gene: 4. The CDR3 is made up of 14 amino acids. The germline CDR1 and CDR2 sequences are DFQATT and SNEGSKA (reference sequence). The CDR3 DNA reads TGCAGTGCTAGTGACGGACAGGGCCAAGAGACCCAGTACTTC. This codes for CSASDGQGQETQYF.

Remarks on this clone: Different DNA sequences within this sample yield the same CDR3. This chain connects TRBV7-2 to TRBJ1-4; 9 nucleotides match TRBD1. The germline gives CDR1 SGHTA, CDR2 FQGNSA. The CDR3 sequence is 15 residues long. The junction had 6 bases not matched to a gene; V was cut back by 2 bases and J by 8 bases. CDR3 loop: CASSLLGTGKEKLFF. CDR3 nucleotides: TGTGCCAGCAGCTTATTAGGGACAGGGAAAGAAAAACTGTTTTTT.

V is TRBV7-2 and J is TRBJ1-3, with unresolved D. This CDR3 is built from 14 residues. V was cut by 4 bases and J by 0 bases, with 7 bases left in between. Looked up from germline, CDR1 is SGHTA and CDR2 is FQGNSA. CDR3 in amino acids: CASSSDVSGNTIYF. The CDR3, as DNA: TGTGCCAGCAGCTCGGACGTCTCTGGAAACACCATATATTTT.

CDR3: CAISPGTGGYSPLHF. The CDR3 DNA reads as TGTGCCATCAGCCCCGGGACAGGGGGATATTCACCCCTCCACTTT. The gene calls are TRBV10-3 and TRBJ1-6, with 11 bases identical to TRBD1. The CDR3 has 15 amino acids. The germline gives CDR1 ENHRY, CDR2 SYGVKD. V dropped 6 bases and J dropped 8; count of bases not matched to a gene: 6.

The rearrangement links TRBV29-1 to TRBJ2-7; 8 bases fit TRBD1. Unmatched junction bases numbered 8, after V lost 7 bases and J lost 6 bases. CDR1 and CDR2 (germline): SQVTM, ANQGSEA. This CDR3 contains 12 residues. The CDR3 is CSAVTGVTEQYF. CDR3 coding DNA: TGCAGCGCCGTGACAGGGGTCACCGAGCAGTACTTC.

CDR3 in DNA: TGTGCCAGCACTCCGGGACAGGGGATCGACGAGCAGTACTTC. Its protein is CASTPGQGIDEQYF. The chain is built from TRBV18 and TRBJ2-7; TRBD1 matches 10 bases. After removal of 8 bases from V and 5 bases from J, the junction contained 9 bases not matched to a gene. Germline V lookup: CDR1 KGHSH, CDR2 LQKENI. The CDR3 contains 14 residues.

The chain joins TRBV11-3 to TRBJ2-5, with 8 bases fitting TRBD1. The J segment lost 2 bases and the V segment lost 5 bases, leaving 10 bases of the junction unmatched. In germline, CDR1 is SGHNT, CDR2 YENEEA. The CDR3 is 16 residues long. DNA of the CDR3: TGTGCCAGCAGCCTCGGCTCAGGGGGCGGTCAAGAGACCCAGTACTTC. It encodes CASSLGSGGGQETQYF.

Only one count was recorded for this clone. The CDR3 DNA reads TGTGCCAGCAGTGCCGATCTAGCGGGTTCCTACGAGCAGTACTTC. Translating it yields CASSADLAGSYEQYF. The chain has TRBV9 and TRBJ2-7, with TRBD2 matching 8 bases. This CDR3 is built from 15 residues. The V segment lost 5 bases and the J segment 1 base; nucleotides outside the gene matches: 8. The V gene's germline CDR1 is SGDLS and CDR2 YYNGEE.

The V call is TRBV4-1, the J call TRBJ2-1; no definite D call. Germline V gives CDR1 MGHRA, CDR2 YSYEKL. This CDR3 comprises 12 residues. V lost 1 base and J lost 11, with 9 bases in between. This chain's CDR3 is CASSQGPGQQFF. CDR3 nucleotide sequence: TGCGCCAGCAGCCAAGGACCCGGCCAGCAGTTCTTC.

The V gene is TRBV19, the J gene TRBJ1-2; 8 bases fit TRBD1. This CDR3 contains 13 residues. Germline V gives CDR1 LNHDA, CDR2 SQIVND (reference sequence). Germline trimming cut 5 bases from V and 4 bases from J; bases unmatched to any gene: 3. The DNA for the CDR3 is TGTGCCAGTAGTCGGACAGGGCCCTATGGCTACACCTTC. The encoded protein is CASSRTGPYGYTF.

CDR3 sequence reads: CASSLSSSQETQYF. The CDR3 DNA is TGTGCCAGCAGCTTATCTTCCTCCCAAGAGACCCAGTACTTC. This chain connects TRBV7-2 to TRBJ2-5; D remains unclear. This CDR3 contains 14 residues. Germline V gene sequence: CDR1 SGHTA, CDR2 FQGNSA. The V and J ends lost 2 bases and 1 base respectively, with 8 bases between them.

This clone has at least ten counts. The rearrangement links TRBV5-1 to TRBJ2-1; no clear D gene. CDR1 and CDR2 from the germline V gene are SGHRS and YFSETQ. This CDR3 contains 13 residues. V was clipped by 0 bases and J by 8 bases, with 9 bases between them. CDR3 in DNA: TGCGCCAGCAGCTTGGGGCTAGGAGATGAGCAGTTCTTC. It codes for CASSLGLGDEQFF.

The chain uses TRBV11-3 and TRBJ1-4; D gene ambiguous. Per germline, CDR1 SGHNT and CDR2 YENEEA. The V gene lost 5 bases and the J gene lost 5 bases, with 12 bases spanning the gap. This CDR3 has 14 residues. The CDR3 DNA sequence: TGTGCCAGCAGCCTCCGAGCGGGGAATGAAAAACTGTTTTTT. It codes for CASSLRAGNEKLFF. The full variable domain, with the rest looked up from reference TRBV11-3 and TRBJ1-4, is EAGVVQSPRYKIIEKKQPVAFWCNPISGHNTLYWYLQNLGQGPELLIRYENEEAVDDSQLPKDRFSAERLKGVDSTLKIQPAELGDSAVYLCASSLRAGNEKLFFGSGTQLSVL.

The gene calls are TRBV5-6 and TRBJ2-4, with 10 bases that match TRBD1. With 5 bases clipped from V and 1 base from J, the junction kept 9 bases outside the gene matches. This CDR3 has 17 amino acids. The germline V gene has CDR1 SGHDT and CDR2 YYEEEE. The CDR3 spells CASSQGTGAFAKNIQYF. CDR3 sequence (DNA): TGTGCCAGCAGTCAGGGGACAGGGGCGTTTGCCAAAAACATTCAGTACTTC.

This sequence joins TRBV5-1 and TRBJ1-2; 7 nucleotides align to TRBD1. V shed 5 bases, J shed 8 bases, and the junction held 15 bases outside the gene matches. The germline gives CDR1 SGHRS, CDR2 YFSETQ. There are 15 residues in the CDR3. The CDR3 coding sequence is TGCGCCAGCAGGGGCCCGACAGGGTTGAAGCGCGGCTACACCTTC. Amino acid sequence: CASRGPTGLKRGYTF.

The V call is TRBV24-1, the J call TRBJ1-2, with D possibly TRBD1 on 5 matching bases. The V and J ends lost 1 base and 8 bases respectively, with 16 bases between them. CDR3 size: 15 residues. Per germline, CDR1 KGHDR and CDR2 SFDVKD. This chain's CDR3 is CATSDFGNGAKGYTF. The CDR3 DNA is TGTGCCACCAGTGATTTTGGCAACGGGGCTAAGGGCTACACCTTC.

The genes are TRBV29-1 and TRBJ2-7; 8 bases fit TRBD1. J lost 6 bases, V lost 6 bases, and 10 bases had no gene match. Germline V gives CDR1 SQVTM, CDR2 ANQGSEA. The CDR3 has 13 residues. CDR3 sequence (DNA): TGCAGCGTCACCGGGACAGGCCGCTCCGAGCAGTACTTC. Encoded protein: CSVTGTGRSEQYF.

Notes on this clone: Within the sample, other DNA sequences also encode this same CDR3. V is TRBV7-2 and J is TRBJ2-7, with TRBD1 identical over 8 bases. The CDR3 contains 16 residues. CDR1 is SGHTA and CDR2 is FQGNSA in the germline V gene. Trimming took 1 base from V and 0 from J; bases not matched to a gene: 5. In DNA, the CDR3 is TGTGCCAGCAGCTTAGTCGGGACAGGAAGCTCCTACGAGCAGTACTTC. Amino acids: CASSLVGTGSSYEQYF.

The genes are TRBV4-1 and TRBJ1-4; no clear D. The CDR3 has 13 residues. V shed 4 bases and J shed 4 bases, with 7 bases lying between them. The germline V gene encodes CDR1 MGHRA and CDR2 YSYEKL. CDR3 in DNA: TGCGCCAGCAGCCTTACTGGTAATGAAAAACTGTTTTTT. Amino acid sequence: CASSLTGNEKLFF.

The chain links TRBV6-5 to TRBJ2-5; 9 bases line up with TRBD1. This CDR3 is built from 13 residues. CDR1 is MNHEY, CDR2 SVGAGI, per germline. The V segment lost 5 bases and the J segment 4 bases; nucleotides outside the gene matches: 2. The CDR3 region is CASSRQGGETQYF. The CDR3 nucleotides read TGTGCCAGCAGTCGACAGGGGGGAGAGACCCAGTACTTC.

In this sample, this clone turned up once. V gene TRBV12-3 or TRBV12-4 combines with J gene TRBJ1-1, with D unclear. Trimming took 6 bases from V and 2 from J, leaving 7 bases between them. This CDR3 region has 12 residues. Here the CDR3 reads CASRQINTEAFF. In DNA, the CDR3 is TGTGCCAGCAGACAGATCAACACTGAAGCTTTCTTT.

The genes are TRBV5-1 and TRBJ2-5; tentatively, D is TRBD2 (7 bases). From germline, CDR1 is SGHRS and CDR2 YFSETQ. The CDR3 spans 13 residues. V was shortened by 4 bases and J by 5 bases, with 12 bases between the two germline ends. Here the CDR3 reads CASSEGGTETQYF. The CDR3 region has the DNA TGCGCCAGCAGCGAGGGGGGGACGGAGACCCAGTACTTC.

The chain couples TRBV6-2 or TRBV6-3 to TRBJ1-1; a weak D match, TRBD1 (5 bases). This CDR3 has 17 amino acids. Trimming took 3 bases from V and 1 from J, leaving 18 bases between them. Germline V gives CDR1 MNHEY, CDR2 SVGEGT. The DNA of the CDR3 is TGTGCCAGCAGTTATGCTACCCGGGGGGGAGAGAACACTGAAGCTTTCTTT. It is translated as CASSYATRGGENTEAFF.